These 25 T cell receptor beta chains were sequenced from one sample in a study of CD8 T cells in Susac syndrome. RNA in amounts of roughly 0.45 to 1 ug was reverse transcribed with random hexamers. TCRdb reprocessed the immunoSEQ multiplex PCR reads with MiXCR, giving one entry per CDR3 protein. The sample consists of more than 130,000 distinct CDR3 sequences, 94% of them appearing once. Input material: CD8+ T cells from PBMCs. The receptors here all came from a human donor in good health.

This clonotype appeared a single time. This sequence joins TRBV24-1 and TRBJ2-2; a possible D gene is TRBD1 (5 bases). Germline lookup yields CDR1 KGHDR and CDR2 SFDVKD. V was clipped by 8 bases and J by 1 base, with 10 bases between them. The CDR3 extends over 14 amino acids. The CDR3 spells CATKGLVNTGELFF. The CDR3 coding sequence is TGTGCCACCAAGGGGTTAGTGAACACCGGGGAGCTGTTTTTT.

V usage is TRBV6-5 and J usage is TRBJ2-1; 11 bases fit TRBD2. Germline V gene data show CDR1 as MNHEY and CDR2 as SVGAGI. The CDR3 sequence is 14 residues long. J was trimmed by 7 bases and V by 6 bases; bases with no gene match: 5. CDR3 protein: CASRIAGGINEQFF. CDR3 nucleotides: TGTGCCAGCAGAATAGCGGGAGGGATTAATGAGCAGTTCTTC.

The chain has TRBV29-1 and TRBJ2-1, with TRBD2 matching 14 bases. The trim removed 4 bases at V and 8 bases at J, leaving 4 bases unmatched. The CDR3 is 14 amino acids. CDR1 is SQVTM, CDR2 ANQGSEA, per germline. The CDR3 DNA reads TGCAGCGTTGTCGGGACTAGCGGGAGTTATGAGCAGTTCTTC. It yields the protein CSVVGTSGSYEQFF.

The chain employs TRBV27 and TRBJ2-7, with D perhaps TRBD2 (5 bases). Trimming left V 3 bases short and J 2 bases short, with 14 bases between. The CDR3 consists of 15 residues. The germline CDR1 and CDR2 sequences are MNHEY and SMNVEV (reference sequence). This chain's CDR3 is CASSFTAGPAYEQYF. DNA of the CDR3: TGTGCCAGCAGTTTTACGGCGGGCCCAGCCTACGAGCAGTACTTC.

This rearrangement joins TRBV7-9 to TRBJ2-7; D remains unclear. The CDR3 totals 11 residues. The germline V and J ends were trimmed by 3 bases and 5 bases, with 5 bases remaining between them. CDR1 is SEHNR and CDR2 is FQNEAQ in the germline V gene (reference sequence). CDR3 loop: CASSFDDEQYF. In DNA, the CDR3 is TGTGCCAGCAGCTTTGATGACGAGCAGTACTTC.

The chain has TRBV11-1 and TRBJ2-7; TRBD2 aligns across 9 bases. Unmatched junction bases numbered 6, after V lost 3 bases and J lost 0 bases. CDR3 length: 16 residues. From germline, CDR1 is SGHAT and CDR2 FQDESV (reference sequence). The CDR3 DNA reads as TGTGCCAGCAGCTTGACTACTAGCGGGCCCTCCTACGAGCAGTACTTC. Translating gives CASSLTTSGPSYEQYF.

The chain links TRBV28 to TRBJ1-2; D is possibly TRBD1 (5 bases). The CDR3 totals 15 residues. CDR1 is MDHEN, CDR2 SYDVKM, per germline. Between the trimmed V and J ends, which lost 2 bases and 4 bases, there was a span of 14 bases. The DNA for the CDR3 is TGTGCCAGCAGTTTAGGAGATGGGACGATCTATGGCTACACCTTC. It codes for CASSLGDGTIYGYTF.

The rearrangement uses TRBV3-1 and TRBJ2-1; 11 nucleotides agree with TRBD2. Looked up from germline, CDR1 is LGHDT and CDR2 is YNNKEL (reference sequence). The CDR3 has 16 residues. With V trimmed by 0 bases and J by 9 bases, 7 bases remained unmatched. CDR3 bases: TGTGCCAGCAGCCAAGAATGGACTAGCGGGCCCGTTGAGCAGTTCTTC. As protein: CASSQEWTSGPVEQFF.

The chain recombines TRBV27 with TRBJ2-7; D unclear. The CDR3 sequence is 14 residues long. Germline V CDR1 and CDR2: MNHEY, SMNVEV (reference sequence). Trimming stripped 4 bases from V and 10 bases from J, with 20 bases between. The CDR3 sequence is CASSSGTEQYLQYF. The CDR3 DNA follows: TGTGCCAGCAGTTCAGGTACGGAGCAGTACCTCCAGTACTTC.

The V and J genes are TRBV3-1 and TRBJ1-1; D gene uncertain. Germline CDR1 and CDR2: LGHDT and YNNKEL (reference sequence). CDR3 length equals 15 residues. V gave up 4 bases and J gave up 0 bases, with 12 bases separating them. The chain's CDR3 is CASSLRSGMNTEAFF. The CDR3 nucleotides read TGTGCCAGCAGCCTACGATCTGGAATGAACACTGAAGCTTTCTTT.

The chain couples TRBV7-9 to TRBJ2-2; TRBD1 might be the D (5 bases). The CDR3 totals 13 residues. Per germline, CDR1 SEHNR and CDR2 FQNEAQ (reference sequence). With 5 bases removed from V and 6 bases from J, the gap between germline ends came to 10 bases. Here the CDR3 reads CASSPQDSGELFF. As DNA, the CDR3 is TGTGCCAGCAGCCCACAGGATTCCGGGGAGCTGTTTTTT.

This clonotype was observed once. The CDR3 coding sequence is TGTGCCAGCAGCTCAGCCGGGACAGGGAATTTAGATACGCAGTATTTT. This translates into CASSSAGTGNLDTQYF. This chain links TRBV13 with TRBJ2-3; TRBD1 aligns across 9 bases. From germline, CDR1 is PRHDT and CDR2 FYEKMQ (reference sequence). The CDR3 is made up of 16 amino acids. V trimming: 4 bases; J trimming: 5 bases; junction bases outside the gene matches: 10. The full variable domain, with the rest looked up from reference TRBV13 and TRBJ2-3, is AAGVIQSPRHLIKEKRETATLKCYPIPRHDTVYWYQQGPGQDPQFLISFYEKMQSDKGSIPDRFSAQQFSDYHSELNMSSLELGDSALYFCASSSAGTGNLDTQYFGPGTRLTVL.

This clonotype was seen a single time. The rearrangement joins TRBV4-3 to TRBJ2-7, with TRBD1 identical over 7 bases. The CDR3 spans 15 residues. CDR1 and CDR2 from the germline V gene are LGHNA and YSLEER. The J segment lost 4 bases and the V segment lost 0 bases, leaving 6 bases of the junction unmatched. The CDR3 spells CASSQDGQATYEQYF. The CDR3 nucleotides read TGCGCCAGCAGCCAAGATGGACAGGCAACTTACGAGCAGTACTTC.

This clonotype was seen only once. DNA of the CDR3: TGCACTGGGGGGGGGACTGAAGCTTTCTTT. It translates to CTGGGTEAFF. The chain recombines TRBV29-1 with TRBJ1-1, with D possibly matching TRBD1 (5 bases). The germline CDR1 and CDR2 sequences are SQVTM and ANQGSEA. This CDR3 region has 10 residues. The variable domain in full, with the rest retrieved from reference TRBV29-1 and TRBJ1-1, is SAVISQKPSRDICQRGTSLTIQCQVDSQVTMMFWYRQQPGQSLTLIATANQGSEATYESGFVIDKFPISRPNLTFSTLTVSNMSPEDSSIYLCTGGGTEAFFGQGTRLTVV.

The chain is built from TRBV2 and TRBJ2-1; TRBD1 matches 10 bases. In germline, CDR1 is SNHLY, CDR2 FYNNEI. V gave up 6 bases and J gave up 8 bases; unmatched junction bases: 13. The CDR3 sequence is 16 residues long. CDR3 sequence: CASRIMGGQGLDEQFF. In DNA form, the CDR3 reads TGTGCCAGCAGGATCATGGGGGGACAGGGGCTCGATGAGCAGTTCTTC.

CDR3 sequence: CASSLRTGKETQYF. In DNA, the CDR3 is TGTGCCAGCAGCTTAAGGACAGGGAAGGAGACCCAGTACTTC. The chain uses TRBV13 and TRBJ2-5, with 8 nucleotides matching TRBD1. V lost 2 bases, J lost 5 bases, and 4 bases stayed unmatched. Germline lookup yields CDR1 PRHDT and CDR2 FYEKMQ (reference sequence). This CDR3 has 14 amino acids.

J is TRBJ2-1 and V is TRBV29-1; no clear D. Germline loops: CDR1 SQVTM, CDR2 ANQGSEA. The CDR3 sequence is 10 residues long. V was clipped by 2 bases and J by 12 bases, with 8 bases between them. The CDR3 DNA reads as TGCAGCGTTGAAAGCTTAGGGCAGTTCTTC. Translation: CSVESLGQFF.

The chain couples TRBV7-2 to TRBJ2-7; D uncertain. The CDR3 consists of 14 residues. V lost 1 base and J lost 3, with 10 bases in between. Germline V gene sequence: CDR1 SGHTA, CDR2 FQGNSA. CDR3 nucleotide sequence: TGTGCCAGCAGCTTAGGAGTCCTCGGCTACGAGCAGTACTTC. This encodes CASSLGVLGYEQYF. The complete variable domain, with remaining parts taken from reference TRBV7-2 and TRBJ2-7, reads GAGVSQSPSNKVTEKGKDVELRCDPISGHTALYWYRQSLGQGLEFLIYFQGNSAPDKSGLPSDRFSAERTGGSVSTLTIQRTQQEDSAVYLCASSLGVLGYEQYFGPGTRLTVT.

This CDR3 is CASSVGQGALEQYF. The CDR3 DNA is TGTGCCAGCAGCGTAGGACAGGGTGCCCTGGAGCAGTACTTC. The V gene is TRBV9, the J gene TRBJ2-7, with TRBD1 matching over 7 bases. The CDR3 length is 14 residues. With V trimmed by 0 bases and J by 7 bases, 7 bases remained unmatched. The V gene's germline CDR1 is SGDLS and CDR2 YYNGEE.

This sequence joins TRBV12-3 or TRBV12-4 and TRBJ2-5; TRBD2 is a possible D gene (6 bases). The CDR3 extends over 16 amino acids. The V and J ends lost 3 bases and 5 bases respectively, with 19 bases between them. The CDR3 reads CASSFYRERVRETQYF. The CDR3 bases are TGTGCCAGCAGTTTTTATCGGGAGAGGGTCCGGGAGACCCAGTACTTC.

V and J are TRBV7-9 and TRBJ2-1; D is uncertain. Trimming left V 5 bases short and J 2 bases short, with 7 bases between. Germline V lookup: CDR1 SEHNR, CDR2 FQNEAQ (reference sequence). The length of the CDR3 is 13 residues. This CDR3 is CASSPEAYNEQFF. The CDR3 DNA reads TGTGCCAGCAGCCCTGAGGCCTACAATGAGCAGTTCTTC.

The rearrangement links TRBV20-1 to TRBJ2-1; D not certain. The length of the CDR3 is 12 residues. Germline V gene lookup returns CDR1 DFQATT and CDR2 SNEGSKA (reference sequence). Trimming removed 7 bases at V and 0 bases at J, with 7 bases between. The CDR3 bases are TGCAGTGGGGAAGACTCCTACAATGAGCAGTTCTTC. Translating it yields CSGEDSYNEQFF.

The CDR3 nucleotides are TGTGCCAGCAGTTTAGTGGGGGACGCGAGGGAGCAGTACTTC. It translates to CASSLVGDAREQYF. The rearrangement uses TRBV28 and TRBJ2-7, with D perhaps being TRBD1 or TRBD2 (5 bases each). The germline V and J ends were trimmed by 2 bases and 7 bases, with 15 bases remaining between them. The CDR3 has 14 residues. Germline V CDR1 and CDR2: MDHEN, SYDVKM.

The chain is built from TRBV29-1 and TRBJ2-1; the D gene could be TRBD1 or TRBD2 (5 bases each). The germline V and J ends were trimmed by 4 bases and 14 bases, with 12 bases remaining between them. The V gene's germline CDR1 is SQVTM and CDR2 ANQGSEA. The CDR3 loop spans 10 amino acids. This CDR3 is CSVALGVEFF. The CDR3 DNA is TGCAGCGTTGCCTTGGGGGTCGAGTTCTTC.

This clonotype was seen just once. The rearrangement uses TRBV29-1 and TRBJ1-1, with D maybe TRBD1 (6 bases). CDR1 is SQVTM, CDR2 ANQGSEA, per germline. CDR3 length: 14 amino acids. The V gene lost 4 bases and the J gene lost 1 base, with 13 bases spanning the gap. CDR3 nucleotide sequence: TGCAGCGTTGCGGGGGCCGGAGCGAACACTGAAGCTTTCTTT. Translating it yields CSVAGAGANTEAFF.